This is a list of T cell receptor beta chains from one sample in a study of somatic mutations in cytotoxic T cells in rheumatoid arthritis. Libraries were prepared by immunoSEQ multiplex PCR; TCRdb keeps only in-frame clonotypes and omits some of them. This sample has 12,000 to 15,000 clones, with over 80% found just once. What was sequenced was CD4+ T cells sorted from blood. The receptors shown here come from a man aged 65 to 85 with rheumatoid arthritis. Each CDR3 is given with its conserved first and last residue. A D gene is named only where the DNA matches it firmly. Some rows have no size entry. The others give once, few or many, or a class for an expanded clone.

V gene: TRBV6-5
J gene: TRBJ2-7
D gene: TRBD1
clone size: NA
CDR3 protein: CASSRSAGQGYEQYF
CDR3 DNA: TGTGCCAGCAGTCGATCGGCCGGACAGGGGTACGAGCAGTACTTC

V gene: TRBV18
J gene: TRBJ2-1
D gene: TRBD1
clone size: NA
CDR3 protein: CASSPDRINNNEQFF
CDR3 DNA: TGTGCCAGCTCGCCGGACAGGATAAACAACAATGAGCAGTTCTTC

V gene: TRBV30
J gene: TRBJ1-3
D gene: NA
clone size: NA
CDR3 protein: CAWIRSRSGNTIYF
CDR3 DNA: TGTGCCTGGATCCGATCCAGGTCTGGAAACACCATATATTTT

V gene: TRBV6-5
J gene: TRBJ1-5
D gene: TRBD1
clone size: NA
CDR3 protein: CASGGQRSNQPQHF
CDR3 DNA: TGTGCCAGCGGGGGACAGAGAAGCAATCAGCCCCAGCATTTT

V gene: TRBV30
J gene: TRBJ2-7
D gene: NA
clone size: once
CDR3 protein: CAWSGKAYEQYF
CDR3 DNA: TGTGCCTGGAGCGGGAAAGCCTACGAGCAGTACTTC

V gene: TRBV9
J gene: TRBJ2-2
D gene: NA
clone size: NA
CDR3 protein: CASSVGGRGSVGELFF
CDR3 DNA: TGTGCCAGCAGCGTAGGAGGGCGGGGTAGCGTCGGGGAGCTGTTTTTT

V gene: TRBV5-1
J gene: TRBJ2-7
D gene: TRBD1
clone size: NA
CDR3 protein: CASSLAIGQGAYEQYF
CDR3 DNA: TGCGCCAGCAGCTTGGCAATAGGGCAGGGGGCCTACGAGCAGTACTTC

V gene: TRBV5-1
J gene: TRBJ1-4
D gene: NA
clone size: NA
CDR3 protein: CASSLGQATNEKLFF
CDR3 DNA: TGCGCCAGCAGCTTGGGACAGGCAACTAATGAAAAACTGTTTTTT

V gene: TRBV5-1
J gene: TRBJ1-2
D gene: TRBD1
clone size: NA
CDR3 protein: CASSSGQGDYGYTF
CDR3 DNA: TGCGCCAGCAGCTCTGGACAGGGGGATTATGGCTACACCTTC

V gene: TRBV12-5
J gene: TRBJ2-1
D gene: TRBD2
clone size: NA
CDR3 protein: CASGLVPGLAGPYNEQFF
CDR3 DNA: TGTGCTAGTGGTTTGGTCCCAGGACTAGCGGGACCCTACAATGAGCAGTTCTTC

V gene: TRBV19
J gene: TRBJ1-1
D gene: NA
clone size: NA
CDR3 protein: CASRGGQGTTNTEAFF
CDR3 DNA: TGTGCCAGTAGGGGGGGGCAGGGTACGACGAACACTGAAGCTTTCTTT

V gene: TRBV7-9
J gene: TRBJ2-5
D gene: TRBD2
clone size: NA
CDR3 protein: CASSGGRTQETQYF
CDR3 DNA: TGTGCCAGCAGCGGCGGGAGGACCCAAGAGACCCAGTACTTC

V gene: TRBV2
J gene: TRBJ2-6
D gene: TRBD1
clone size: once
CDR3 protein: CASSSQGRANVPTF
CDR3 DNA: TGTGCCAGCAGTTCACAGGGGCGGGCCAACGTCCCGACTTTC

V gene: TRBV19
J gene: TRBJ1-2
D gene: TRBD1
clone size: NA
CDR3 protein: CASSRFGQGANYGYTF
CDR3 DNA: TGTGCCAGTAGTAGATTCGGACAGGGAGCTAACTATGGCTACACCTTC